These 28 T cell receptor beta chains came from one sample sequenced in a study of siplizumab effects on memory and regulatory T cells. The method was immunoSEQ multiplex PCR; TCRdb's version includes in-frame clones alone and lacks a portion of them. Of roughly 110,000 clones listed, 80% to 95% are singletons. Sequenced sample: non-Treg CD4+ T cells sorted from blood. The receptors here all came from a human donor in good health.

The chain uses TRBV28 and TRBJ2-7, with 11 bases matching TRBD2. There are 15 residues in the CDR3. V dropped 5 bases and J dropped 6; count of bases not matched to a gene: 9. Germline loops: CDR1 MDHEN, CDR2 SYDVKM. The CDR3 here is CASSPPLAGGGEQYF. The CDR3 DNA sequence: TGTGCCAGCAGTCCCCCTCTAGCGGGGGGCGGCGAGCAGTACTTC.

With regard to this clone: Different DNA sequences within this sample yield the same CDR3. The genes are TRBV28 and TRBJ1-2, with TRBD1 as a possible D gene (5 bases). Between the trimmed V and J ends, which lost 6 bases and 5 bases, there was a span of 10 bases. The CDR3 is made up of 12 amino acids. Germline loops: CDR1 MDHEN, CDR2 SYDVKM. The CDR3 sequence is CASSPGPYGYTF. For the CDR3, the DNA is TGTGCCAGCAGCCCGGGGCCGTATGGCTACACCTTC.

In this sample, this clone turned up once. The chain joins TRBV10-3 to TRBJ1-1; weak D call: TRBD1 (6 bases). The V gene lost 4 bases and the J gene lost 6 bases, with 18 bases spanning the gap. This CDR3 has 15 residues. Germline assignment: CDR1 ENHRY and CDR2 SYGVKD. The CDR3 nucleotides are TGTGCCATCAGTGCCCTGGACAGCCGCGGCGCTGAAGCTTTCTTT. It yields the protein CAISALDSRGAEAFF.

The J gene is TRBJ1-1, the V gene TRBV6-6; tentative D call: TRBD1 (5 bases). Germline assignment: CDR1 MNHNY and CDR2 SVGAGI (reference sequence). Trimming left V 6 bases short and J 3 bases short, with 14 bases between. The CDR3 covers 14 residues. The CDR3 DNA reads as TGTGCCAGCAGGTCCCGACAGAGATACACTGAAGCTTTCTTT. It codes for CASRSRQRYTEAFF.

This chain uses TRBV28 with TRBJ1-1; the D gene is possibly TRBD1 (5 bases). Germline CDR1 and CDR2: MDHEN and SYDVKM. V lost 2 bases and J 14 bases, leaving 18 bases between the germline ends. The CDR3 extends over 13 amino acids. The DNA for the CDR3 is TGTGCCAGCAGTTTAGTGGGACGACTGGGCGGCTTCTTT. Residues: CASSLVGRLGGFF.

This chain joins TRBV11-2 and TRBJ2-3; 10 nucleotides agree with TRBD1. Germline loops: CDR1 SGHAT, CDR2 FQNNGV. The V segment lost 2 bases and the J segment 1 base; nucleotides outside the gene matches: 6. The CDR3 length is 17 residues. The DNA of the CDR3 is TGTGCCAGCAGCTTATACTCCGGGACAGGGGGCACAGATACGCAGTATTTT. Its translation: CASSLYSGTGGTDTQYF.

The rearrangement uses TRBV14 and TRBJ1-1; TRBD1 is a possible D gene (5 bases). The germline V gene encodes CDR1 SGHDN and CDR2 FVKESK. The CDR3 covers 17 residues. V lost 0 bases, J lost 6 bases, and 20 bases lay in between. The CDR3 loop reads CASSQDLPGLGQSEAFF. In DNA, the CDR3 is TGTGCCAGCAGCCAAGATCTCCCGGGGTTGGGGCAATCTGAAGCTTTCTTT.

V and J are TRBV7-9 and TRBJ1-1, with a possible D match to TRBD1 (6 bases). V was clipped by 4 bases and J by 4 bases, with 16 bases between them. Germline CDR1 SEHNR, CDR2 FQNEAQ (reference sequence). This CDR3 comprises 15 residues. The CDR3 nucleotides read TGTGCCAGCAGCTCCGGGGGGGGCGAAGGCACTGAAGCTTTCTTT. It specifies CASSSGGGEGTEAFF. Combining the CDR3 with reference TRBV7-9 and TRBJ1-1 gives the whole variable domain DTGVSQNPRHKITKRGQNVTFRCDPISEHNRLYWYRQTLGQGPEFLTYFQNEAQLEKSRLLSDRFSAERPKGSFSTLEIQRTEQGDSAMYLCASSSGGGEGTEAFFGQGTRLTVV.

The rearrangement joins TRBV5-1 to TRBJ2-6, with TRBD1 identical over 8 bases. The CDR3 loop spans 17 amino acids. Trimming cost V 4 bases and J 0 bases; bases outside gene matches: 6. Germline loops: CDR1 SGHRS, CDR2 YFSETQ. The CDR3 protein is CASSPGTGTSGANVLTF. The CDR3 nucleotides read TGCGCCAGCAGCCCCGGGACAGGTACCTCTGGGGCCAACGTCCTGACTTTC.

The chain joins TRBV27 to TRBJ1-4; D remains ambiguous. The germline CDR1 and CDR2 sequences are MNHEY and SMNVEV (reference sequence). Trimming stripped 4 bases from V and 4 bases from J, with 13 bases between. This CDR3 region has 15 residues. For the CDR3, the DNA is TGTGCCAGCAGTTCGCCGTCAGGCATTAATGAAAAACTGTTTTTT. Protein product: CASSSPSGINEKLFF.

V gene TRBV7-3 combines with J gene TRBJ2-2; maybe TRBD2 (6 bases). CDR1 is SGHTA and CDR2 is FQGTGA in the germline V gene. V was shortened by 7 bases and J by 4 bases, with 16 bases between the two germline ends. The CDR3 spans 15 residues. The CDR3 reads CASTLTSSGTGELFF. CDR3 DNA sequence: TGTGCCAGCACCCTGACTAGTTCGGGCACCGGGGAGCTGTTTTTT.

This chain uses TRBV12-5 with TRBJ1-2; TRBD1 is a possible D gene (5 bases). CDR3 length equals 12 residues. Trimming cost V 8 bases and J 4 bases, with 11 bases left between them. Germline lookup yields CDR1 LGHNT and CDR2 FRNRAP. CDR3 sequence (DNA): TGTGCTAGTTTTCAAGGGACCTATGGCTACACCTTC. This codes for CASFQGTYGYTF. Together with reference TRBV12-5 and TRBJ1-2, the CDR3 gives the full variable domain: DARVTQTPRHKVTEMGQEVTMRCQPILGHNTVFWYRQTMMQGLELLAYFRNRAPLDDSGMPKDRFSAEMPDATLATLKIQPSEPRDSAVYFCASFQGTYGYTFGSGTRLTVV.

This chain joins TRBV4-1 and TRBJ2-5; TRBD1 might be the D (6 bases). This CDR3 is 14 amino acids long. Germline-derived CDR1 and CDR2 are MGHRA and YSYEKL. Between the trimmed V and J ends, which lost 4 bases and 5 bases, there was a span of 14 bases. CDR3 in amino acids: CASSLLQGQETQYF. The CDR3 DNA sequence: TGCGCCAGCAGCCTATTACAGGGCCAGGAGACCCAGTACTTC.

Note on this clone: The junction differs from germline at one of its ends, possibly a read error. The J gene is TRBJ1-4, the V gene TRBV19; D might be TRBD1 (6 bases). The germline V gene encodes CDR1 LNHDA and CDR2 SQIVND (reference sequence). This CDR3 has 12 residues. CDR3 nucleotides: TGTGCCAGTAGTCCGAAGGACAGAATTAGAATTTTT. Encoded protein: CASSPKDRIRIF.

The chain has TRBV11-2 and TRBJ2-2; 12 nucleotides match TRBD2. Germline trimming cut 4 bases from V and 6 bases from J; bases unmatched to any gene: 9. In germline, CDR1 is SGHAT, CDR2 FQNNGV. This CDR3 spans 17 amino acids. CDR3 protein: CASSYLLAGGLSGELFF. The CDR3 DNA reads as TGTGCCAGCAGCTACCTCCTAGCGGGGGGGCTATCCGGGGAGCTGTTTTTT.

This clone has only one observation. The chain is built from TRBV9 and TRBJ2-3, with 11 bases identical to TRBD2. Germline-derived CDR1 and CDR2 are SGDLS and YYNGEE. Germline trimming cut 5 bases from V and 4 bases from J; bases unmatched to any gene: 6. The CDR3 has 15 residues. CDR3 protein: CASSDRTSGPDTQYF. The CDR3 DNA reads TGTGCCAGCAGTGATAGGACTAGCGGGCCAGATACGCAGTATTTT.

The J gene is TRBJ2-2, the V gene TRBV11-2; possibly TRBD1 for D (6 bases). CDR1 is SGHAT and CDR2 is FQNNGV in the germline V gene. This CDR3 is built from 15 residues. The V and J ends lost 2 bases and 2 bases respectively, with 9 bases between them. The CDR3 nucleotides read TGTGCCAGCAGCTTACGACAGGCAAACACCGGGGAGCTGTTTTTT. Its protein product is CASSLRQANTGELFF.

V and J are TRBV21-1 and TRBJ1-2; TRBD1 is the table's D call, not checked against the DNA. TRBV21-1 is shown as a pseudogene. This CDR3 contains 15 residues. The CDR3 spells CASSKCGRGRGGYTF. CDR3 DNA: TGTGCCAGCAGCAAATGCGGCAGGGGGCGCGGAGGCTACACCTTC.

The rearrangement links TRBV18 to TRBJ1-2, with 9 nucleotides matching TRBD1. Germline trimming cut 3 bases from V and 4 bases from J; bases unmatched to any gene: 3. The germline V gene encodes CDR1 KGHSH and CDR2 LQKENI. CDR3 length: 14 residues. This chain's CDR3 is CASSPGQGGYGYTF. As DNA, the CDR3 is TGTGCCAGCTCACCGGGACAGGGCGGCTATGGCTACACCTTC.

The chain carries TRBV21-1 and TRBJ2-4. TRBV21-1 counts as a pseudogene. The CDR3 loop spans 11 amino acids. CDR3 bases: TGTGCCAGCAGCAGGAAAAACATTCAGTACTTC. Translated: CASSRKNIQYF.

This clone was seen a handful of times. The V and J genes are TRBV30 and TRBJ1-1, with D possibly matching TRBD1 (5 bases). CDR3 length: 13 amino acids. Germline V gene sequence: CDR1 GTSNPN, CDR2 SVGIG (reference sequence). V shed 3 bases and J shed 1 base, with 9 bases lying between them. The CDR3 spells CAWRLQENTEAFF. The CDR3 DNA reads as TGTGCCTGGAGGTTACAGGAGAACACTGAAGCTTTCTTT.

V gene TRBV7-6 combines with J gene TRBJ1-5; 9 bases map to TRBD1. In germline, CDR1 is SGHVS, CDR2 FNYEAQ. Trimming at V came to 1 base and at J to 7 bases, leaving 5 bases not matched to a gene. This CDR3 spans 15 amino acids. The CDR3 loop reads CASSLGGTGKQPQHF. The CDR3 nucleotides read TGTGCCAGCAGCTTAGGAGGGACAGGGAAACAGCCCCAGCATTTT. The variable domain in full, with the rest retrieved from reference TRBV7-6 and TRBJ1-5, is GAGVSQSPRYKVTKRGQDVALRCDPISGHVSLYWYRQALGQGPEFLTYFNYEAQQDKSGLPNDRFSAERPEGSISTLTIQRTEQRDSAMYRCASSLGGTGKQPQHFGDGTRLSIL.

In this sample, this clone turned up once. The gene calls are TRBV4-2 and TRBJ1-2; TRBD1 agrees at 7 bases. Germline V CDR1 and CDR2: LGHNA, YNFKEQ. CDR3 length equals 14 residues. J was trimmed by 3 bases and V by 5 bases; bases with no gene match: 6. The CDR3 protein is CASSETGTDYGYTF. DNA for the CDR3: TGTGCCAGCAGCGAAACCGGGACAGACTATGGCTACACCTTC.

The chain couples TRBV14 to TRBJ2-5; D perhaps matches TRBD1 (6 bases). This CDR3 contains 15 residues. Looked up from germline, CDR1 is SGHDN and CDR2 is FVKESK. V dropped 0 bases and J dropped 6 bases, with 14 bases sitting between them. This chain's CDR3 is CASSQDLQGRKTQYF. The CDR3 DNA reads TGTGCCAGCAGCCAAGACCTACAGGGTAGGAAGACCCAGTACTTC.

This clone was detected once. The gene calls are TRBV2 and TRBJ2-2; 8 positions agree with TRBD1. The CDR3 has 21 amino acids. Germline V lookup: CDR1 SNHLY, CDR2 FYNNEI. J gave up 0 bases and V 5 bases, and 20 bases lay outside the gene matches. CDR3 nucleotides: TGTGCCAGCAGTCTCAGGGGGCGCGCCCCCGTCTATCCGTCGAACACCGGGGAGCTGTTTTTT. Its translation: CASSLRGRAPVYPSNTGELFF.

The chain joins TRBV28 to TRBJ2-2, with a possible D match to TRBD2 (6 bases). The CDR3 runs to 12 residues. V was pared by 6 bases and J by 7 bases, with 9 bases between. In germline, CDR1 is MDHEN, CDR2 SYDVKM. CDR3 region: CASSLAFGELFF. CDR3 DNA: TGTGCCAGCAGCCTAGCGTTCGGGGAGCTGTTTTTT.

This sequence joins TRBV6-5 and TRBJ2-7; the D gene is possibly TRBD1 (6 bases). Germline assignment: CDR1 MNHEY and CDR2 SVGAGI. Trimming stripped 4 bases from V and 1 base from J, with 8 bases between. This CDR3 comprises 13 residues. The CDR3 loop reads CASSLDRSYEQYF. The DNA for the CDR3 is TGTGCCAGCAGTTTGGACAGATCCTACGAGCAGTACTTC.

The J gene is TRBJ1-1, the V gene TRBV4-1, with TRBD1 matching over 8 bases. Trimming took 4 bases from V and 10 from J; bases not matched to a gene: 11. In germline, CDR1 is MGHRA, CDR2 YSYEKL. The CDR3 spans 14 residues. DNA of the CDR3: TGCGCCAGCAGCCTGACAGGGGCCGATGGAGGAGCTTTCTTT. Residues: CASSLTGADGGAFF.